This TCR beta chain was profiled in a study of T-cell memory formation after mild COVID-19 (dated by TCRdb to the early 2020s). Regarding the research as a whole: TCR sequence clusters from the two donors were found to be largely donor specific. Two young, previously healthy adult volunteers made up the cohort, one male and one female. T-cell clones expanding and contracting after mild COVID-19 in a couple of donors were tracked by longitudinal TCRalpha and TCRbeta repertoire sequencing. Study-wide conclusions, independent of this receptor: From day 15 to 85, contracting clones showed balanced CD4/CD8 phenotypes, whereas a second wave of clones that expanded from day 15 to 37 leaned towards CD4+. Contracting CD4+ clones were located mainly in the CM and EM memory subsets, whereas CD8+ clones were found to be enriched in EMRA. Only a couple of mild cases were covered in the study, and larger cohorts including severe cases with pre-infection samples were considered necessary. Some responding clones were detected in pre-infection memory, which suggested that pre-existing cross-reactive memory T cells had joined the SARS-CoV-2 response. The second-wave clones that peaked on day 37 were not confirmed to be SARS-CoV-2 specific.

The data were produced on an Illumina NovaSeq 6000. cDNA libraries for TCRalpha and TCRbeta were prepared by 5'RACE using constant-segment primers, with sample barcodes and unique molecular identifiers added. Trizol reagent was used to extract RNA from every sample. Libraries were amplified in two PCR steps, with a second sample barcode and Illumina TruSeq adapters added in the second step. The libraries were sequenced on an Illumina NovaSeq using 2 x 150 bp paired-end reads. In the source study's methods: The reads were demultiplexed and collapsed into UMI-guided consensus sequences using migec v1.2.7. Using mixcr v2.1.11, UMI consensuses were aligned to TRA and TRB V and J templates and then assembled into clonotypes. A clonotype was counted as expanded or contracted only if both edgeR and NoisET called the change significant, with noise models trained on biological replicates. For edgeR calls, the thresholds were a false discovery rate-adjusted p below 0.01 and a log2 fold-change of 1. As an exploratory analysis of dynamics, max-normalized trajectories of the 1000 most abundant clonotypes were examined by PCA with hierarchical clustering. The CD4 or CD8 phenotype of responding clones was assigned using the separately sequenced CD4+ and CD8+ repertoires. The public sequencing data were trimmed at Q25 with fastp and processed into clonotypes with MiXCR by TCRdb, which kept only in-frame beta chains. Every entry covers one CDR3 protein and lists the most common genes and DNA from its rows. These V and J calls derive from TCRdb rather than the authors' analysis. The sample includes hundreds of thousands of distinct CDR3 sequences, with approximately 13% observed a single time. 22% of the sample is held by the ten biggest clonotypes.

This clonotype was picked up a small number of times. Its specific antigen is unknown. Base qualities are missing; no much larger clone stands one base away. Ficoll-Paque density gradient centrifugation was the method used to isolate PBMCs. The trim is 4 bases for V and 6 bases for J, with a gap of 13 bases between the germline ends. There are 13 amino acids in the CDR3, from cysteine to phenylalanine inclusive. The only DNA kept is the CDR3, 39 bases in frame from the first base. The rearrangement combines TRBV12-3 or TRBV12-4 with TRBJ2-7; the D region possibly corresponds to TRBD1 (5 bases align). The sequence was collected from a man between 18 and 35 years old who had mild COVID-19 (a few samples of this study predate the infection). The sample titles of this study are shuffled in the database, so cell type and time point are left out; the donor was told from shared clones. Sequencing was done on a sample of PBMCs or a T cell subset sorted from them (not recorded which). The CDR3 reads CASSSPGKREQYF. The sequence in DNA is TGTGCCAGCAGTTCCCCAGGGAAGCGCGAGCAGTACTTC.